This T cell receptor beta chain is drawn from a study of cytomegalovirus exposure and HLA in healthy donors. Across the whole study: Early on, a data release was issued that held 65 million to 100 million unique TCRs from HLA-typed donors.

In nominal health when sampled, donors likely had unrecorded immune exposures nonetheless. Findings of the study overall: Later, an analysis showed that TCR beta chains associated with HLA were more clonally expanded than others that were equally common.

Of note for this clone: Its target is not known.

PCR employed 60 Vbeta and 13 Jbeta primers. Using immunoSEQ multiplex PCR, the repertoire was profiled, and TCRdb retains in-frame clones only, with some absent. The sample lists 150,000 to 180,000 clones; 70% to 80% were seen once. Germline V gene data show CDR1 as KGHSH and CDR2 as LQKENI. Trimming took off 4 bases at V and 2 bases at J, with 12 bases between the two ends. The CDR3 length is 15 residues. The chain joins TRBV18 to TRBJ1-5, with D tentatively TRBD1 (5 bases). This TCR derives from a man aged 25 to 40 in good health and CMV-seropositive. Sequenced input: PBMCs. The CDR3 region is CASSLGAHRNQPQHF. The CDR3 DNA follows: TGTGCCAGCTCACTAGGGGCCCACCGCAATCAGCCCCAGCATTTT.